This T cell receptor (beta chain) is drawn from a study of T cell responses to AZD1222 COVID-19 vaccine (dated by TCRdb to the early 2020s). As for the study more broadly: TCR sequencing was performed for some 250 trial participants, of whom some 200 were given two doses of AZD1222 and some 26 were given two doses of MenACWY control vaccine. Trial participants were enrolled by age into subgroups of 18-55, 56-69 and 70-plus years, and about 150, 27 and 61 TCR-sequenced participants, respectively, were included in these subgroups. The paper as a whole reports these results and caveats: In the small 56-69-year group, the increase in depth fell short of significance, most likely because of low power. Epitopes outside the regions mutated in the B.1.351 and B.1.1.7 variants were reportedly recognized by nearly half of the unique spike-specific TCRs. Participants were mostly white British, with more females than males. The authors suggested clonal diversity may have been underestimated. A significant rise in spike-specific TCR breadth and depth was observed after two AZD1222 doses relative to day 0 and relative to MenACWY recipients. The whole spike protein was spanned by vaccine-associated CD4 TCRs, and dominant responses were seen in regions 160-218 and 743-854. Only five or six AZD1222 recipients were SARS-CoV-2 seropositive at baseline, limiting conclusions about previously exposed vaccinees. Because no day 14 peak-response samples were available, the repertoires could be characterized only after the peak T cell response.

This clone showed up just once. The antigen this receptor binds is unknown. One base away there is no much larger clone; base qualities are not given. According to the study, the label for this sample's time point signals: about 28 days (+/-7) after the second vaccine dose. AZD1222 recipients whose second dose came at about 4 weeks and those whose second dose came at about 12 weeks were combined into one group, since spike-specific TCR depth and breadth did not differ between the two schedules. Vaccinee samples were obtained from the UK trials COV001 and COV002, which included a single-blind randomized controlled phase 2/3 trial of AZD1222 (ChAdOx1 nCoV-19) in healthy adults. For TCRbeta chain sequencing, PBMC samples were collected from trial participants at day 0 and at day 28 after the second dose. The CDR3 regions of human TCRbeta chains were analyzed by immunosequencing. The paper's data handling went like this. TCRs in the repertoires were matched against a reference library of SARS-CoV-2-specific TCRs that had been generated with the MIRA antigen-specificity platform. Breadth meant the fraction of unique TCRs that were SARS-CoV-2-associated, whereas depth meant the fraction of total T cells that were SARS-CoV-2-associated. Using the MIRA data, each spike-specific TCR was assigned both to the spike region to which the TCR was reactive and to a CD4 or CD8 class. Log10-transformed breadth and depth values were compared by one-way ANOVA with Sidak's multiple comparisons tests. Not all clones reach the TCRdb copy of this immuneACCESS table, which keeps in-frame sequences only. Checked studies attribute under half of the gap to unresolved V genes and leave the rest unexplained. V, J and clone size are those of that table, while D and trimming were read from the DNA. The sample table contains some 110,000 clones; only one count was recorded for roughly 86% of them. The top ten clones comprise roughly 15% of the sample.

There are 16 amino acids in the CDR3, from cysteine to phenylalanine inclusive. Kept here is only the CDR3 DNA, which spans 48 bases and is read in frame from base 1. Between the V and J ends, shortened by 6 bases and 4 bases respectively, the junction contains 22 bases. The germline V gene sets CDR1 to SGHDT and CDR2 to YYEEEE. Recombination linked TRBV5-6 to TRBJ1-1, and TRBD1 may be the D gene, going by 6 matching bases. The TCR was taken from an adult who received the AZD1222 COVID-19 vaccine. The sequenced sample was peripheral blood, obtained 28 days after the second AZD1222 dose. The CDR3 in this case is CASIPRQAVPGTEAFF. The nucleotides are TGTGCCAGCATCCCGAGACAGGCCGTTCCGGGCACTGAAGCTTTCTTT.